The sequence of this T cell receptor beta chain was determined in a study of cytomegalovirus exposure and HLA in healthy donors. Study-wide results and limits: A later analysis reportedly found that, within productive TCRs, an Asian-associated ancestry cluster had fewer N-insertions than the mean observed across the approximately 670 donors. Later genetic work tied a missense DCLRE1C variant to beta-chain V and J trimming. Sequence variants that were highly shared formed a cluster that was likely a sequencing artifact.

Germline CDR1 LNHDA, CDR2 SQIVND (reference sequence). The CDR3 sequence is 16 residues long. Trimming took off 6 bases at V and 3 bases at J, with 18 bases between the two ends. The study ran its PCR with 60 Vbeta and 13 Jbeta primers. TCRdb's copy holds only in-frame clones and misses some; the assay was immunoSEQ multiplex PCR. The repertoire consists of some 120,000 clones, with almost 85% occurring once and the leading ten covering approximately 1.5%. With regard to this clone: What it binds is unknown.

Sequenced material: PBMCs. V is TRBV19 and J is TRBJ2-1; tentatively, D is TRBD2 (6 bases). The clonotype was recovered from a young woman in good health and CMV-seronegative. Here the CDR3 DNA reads TGTGCCAGTAGCCTGGGGGGTAGAAGGGTCTACAATGAGCAGTTCTTC. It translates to CASSLGGRRVYNEQFF. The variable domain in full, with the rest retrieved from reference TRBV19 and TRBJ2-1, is DGGITQSPKYLFRKEGQNVTLSCEQNLNHDAMYWYRQDPGQGLRLIYYSQIVNDFQKGDIAEGYSVSREKKESFPLTVTSAQKNPTAFYLCASSLGGRRVYNEQFFGPGTRLTVL.